Each of the 6 T cell receptor beta chains below was sequenced from the same sample in a study of cytomegalovirus exposure and HLA in healthy donors. The primer mix had 60 Vbeta and 13 Jbeta primers. Some clones are missing from TCRdb's copy, which holds only in-frame ones; the method was immunoSEQ multiplex PCR. The table shows some 200,000 clones, with roughly 80% occurring only once. The sequenced material came from PBMCs. Receptor source: a boy younger than 18 in good health and CMV-seronegative.

The chain couples TRBV27 to TRBJ2-1; a weak D match, TRBD2 (7 bases). In germline, CDR1 is MNHEY, CDR2 SMNVEV (reference sequence). V was cut by 6 bases and J by 3 bases, with 9 bases left in between. The CDR3 extends over 13 amino acids. CDR3 coding DNA: TGTGCCAGCAGAAGGGGGGGCTACAATGAGCAGTTCTTC. Its protein product is CASRRGGYNEQFF.

This sequence joins TRBV7-3 and TRBJ2-7; D gene ambiguous. The V gene's germline CDR1 is SGHTA and CDR2 FQGTGA. The germline V and J ends were trimmed by 5 bases and 0 bases, with 14 bases remaining between them. CDR3 length: 15 residues. As DNA, the CDR3 is TGTGCCAGCAGCCCGAGGAGCGACCTCTCCTACGAGCAGTACTTC. Residues: CASSPRSDLSYEQYF.

This clone has a handful of counts. The rearrangement uses TRBV11-3 and TRBJ1-2; D gene uncertain. CDR3 length: 13 residues. Germline V lookup: CDR1 SGHNT, CDR2 YENEEA. V was trimmed by 5 bases and J by 8 bases, leaving 15 bases between them. The CDR3 sequence is CASSDGVARGYTF. CDR3 bases: TGTGCCAGCAGCGATGGGGTAGCGCGGGGCTACACCTTC.

The chain couples TRBV5-6 to TRBJ1-2; weak D call: TRBD1 (5 bases). Germline assignment: CDR1 SGHDT and CDR2 YYEEEE. Trimming took 0 bases from V and 4 from J, leaving 10 bases between them. The CDR3 covers 14 residues. The CDR3 protein is CASSLERGIYGYTF. The CDR3 region has the DNA TGTGCCAGCAGCTTGGAACGGGGGATCTATGGCTACACCTTC. The whole variable domain, filled in from reference TRBV5-6 and TRBJ1-2, reads DAGVTQSPTHLIKTRGQQVTLRCSPKSGHDTVSWYQQALGQGPQFIFQYYEEEERQRGNFPDRFSGHQFPNYSSELNVNALLLGDSALYLCASSLERGIYGYTFGSGTRLTVV.

The V and J genes are TRBV6-1 and TRBJ1-4, with D possibly TRBD1 on 5 matching bases. The CDR3 has 15 residues. Germline values: CDR1 MNHNS, CDR2 SASEGT. V lost 5 bases and J lost 4, with 14 bases in between. For the CDR3, the DNA is TGTGCCAGCAGTAGCTCGGGACTCTATAATGAAAAACTGTTTTTT. Amino acid sequence: CASSSSGLYNEKLFF.

The V call is TRBV19, the J call TRBJ2-7, with D tentatively TRBD1 (5 bases). The germline gives CDR1 LNHDA, CDR2 SQIVND (reference sequence). This CDR3 contains 14 residues. V shed 6 bases and J shed 2 bases, with 14 bases lying between them. The CDR3 here is CASSNGHEAYEQYF. The CDR3 nucleotides read TGTGCCAGTAGCAACGGACACGAAGCCTACGAGCAGTACTTC.